This T cell receptor beta chain comes out of a study of tumor-infiltrating lymphocytes in primary liver carcinoma. Study-wide background: Surgical resection was used to treat these primary liver carcinoma patients. Roughly 3.5 to 8 million productive TCRbeta reads came from each sample, comparable across tissue types.

This clonotype is medium-sized (0.01 to 0.1%) by share. Antigen unknown. Overall study findings and caveats: It was in tumors, not blood, that the top-250-clone fraction was significantly higher (p = 0.039). Reduced overlap was seen in tumor-adjacent and tumor-blood pairs versus tumor region pairs.

A constant-region primer served to make TCR beta cDNA from 500 to 550 ng total RNA. A slightly modified ARM-PCR protocol with three nested multiplex PCR rounds produced these TCR beta libraries. TCRdb redid the calling of the multiplex PCR reads with MiXCR, one entry per CDR3 protein. The table shows about 200,000 distinct CDR3 sequences, with around 60% occurring only once. Unsorted whole blood yielded the blood RNA, and germline DNA was also extracted. The clonotype originates from a woman aged 55 to 70 with primary liver carcinoma and hepatitis B virus infection. Source material: peripheral blood.

The CDR3 here is CASSSARTDTQYF. The CDR3 coding sequence is TGTGCCAGCAGCTCGGCCAGAACAGATACGCAGTATTTT. This rearrangement joins TRBV11-2 to TRBJ2-3; no clear D. The CDR3 runs 13 residues. Germline lookup yields CDR1 SGHAT and CDR2 FQNNGV. V shed 4 bases and J shed 3 bases, with 8 bases lying between them.